This T cell receptor (beta chain) was identified in a study of blood T cell repertoires in COVID-19. Study-level information: COVID-19 samples from acute and convalescent phases originated in the United States, Italy and Spain. T cells, B-cell-depleted T cells, or PBMCs provided the cDNA or gDNA that served as material.

The CDR3 length is 15 residues. Germline V gene data show CDR1 as SEHNR and CDR2 as FQNEAQ (reference sequence). V dropped 5 bases and J dropped 8; count of bases not matched to a gene: 10. Per the study methods: Amplified reference gene primers provided the basis for estimating nucleated cell counts. The data were produced by immunoSEQ multiplex PCR, yet TCRdb's version contains in-frame clones alone and is incomplete. V and J calls and clone size are copied from that table; D and trimming were computed from the DNA. The sample yields roughly 500,000 clones, 80% to 90% seen once. A Seattle source enrolled patients during active infection and followed them longitudinally.

The sequence derives from a man aged 18-30 years with COVID-19, enrolled during active disease. The sample was peripheral blood. This chain connects TRBV7-9 to TRBJ2-1; TRBD2 agrees at 9 bases. Here the CDR3 reads CASSPVAGVRDEQFF. CDR3 in DNA: TGTGCCAGCAGCCCCGTAGCGGGAGTAAGGGATGAGCAGTTCTTC.